This TCR beta chain was captured in a study of blood T cell repertoires in COVID-19. In the study overall: The United States, Italy and Spain supplied acute and convalescent COVID-19 samples. T cells, B-cell-depleted T cells, or PBMCs supplied cDNA or gDNA.

V was clipped by 0 bases and J by 3 bases, with 13 bases between them. The CDR3 runs 15 residues. The germline gives CDR1 SGDLS, CDR2 YYNGEE. Some clones are missing from TCRdb's copy, which holds only in-frame ones; the method was immunoSEQ multiplex PCR. The repertoire holds 250,000 to 300,000 clones, with about nine tenths as singletons. This receptor was taken from a human donor in a cohort exposed to, infected with or recovered from COVID-19 (not recorded which). The donor label of this sample is uncertain. The source material was PBMCs or T cells enriched from blood (not recorded which). J is TRBJ2-7 and V is TRBV9; D gene ambiguous. The CDR3 protein is CASSVDYGSGYEQYF. The CDR3 DNA is TGTGCCAGCAGCGTAGATTACGGGTCGGGCTACGAGCAGTACTTC.